This entry describes one T cell receptor (beta chain). The record originates from a study of blood T cell repertoires in COVID-19. Study in general: Samples came from the United States, Italy and Spain, spanning acute and convalescent COVID-19.

The germline gives CDR1 MRHNA, CDR2 SNTAGT. V dropped 8 bases and J dropped 5 bases, with 18 bases sitting between them. The CDR3 is 14 amino acids. In the authors' methods: Amplified reference gene primers provided the basis for estimating nucleated cell counts. The method was immunoSEQ multiplex PCR; TCRdb's version includes in-frame clones alone and lacks a portion of them. That table gives V, J and clone size, and the DNA gave D and trimming. The sample holds about 100,000 clones, about 82% seen once. V gene TRBV6-4 combines with J gene TRBJ1-2; D perhaps matches TRBD1 (6 bases). The sample comprised peripheral blood. The sequence derives from a man between 50 and 59 years old with active or convalescent COVID-19. The CDR3 sequence is CASAIRGKRYGYTF. CDR3 in DNA: TGTGCCAGCGCCATTAGGGGGAAAAGATATGGCTACACCTTC.